This TCR beta chain was retrieved from a study of shared clonotypes between healthy human individuals. The study's findings and limits: Clonotype sharing among donors was thought likely to change with sequencing depth.

V lost 2 bases and J lost 3; bases outside the gene matches: 9. Germline lookup yields CDR1 SGHNT and CDR2 YYREEE (reference sequence). The CDR3 runs to 17 residues. A deep-level run was used for the assay. Produced via immunoSEQ multiplex PCR; TCRdb's table is partial and in-frame only. The data show 1.5 million to 2.5 million clones, just under 95% seen once. Naive CD8 cells lacked CD45RO, underwent positive selection for CCR7 and left out terminally differentiated effector memory CD45RA+ cells. Comment on this clone: Antigen unknown.

This sequence joins TRBV5-4 and TRBJ2-2, with 8 bases fitting TRBD1. What was sequenced was naive CD8+ T cells sorted from blood. This TCR came from a man between 18 and 35 years old in good health. Here the CDR3 reads CASSFDRGKTDTGELFF. CDR3 nucleotides: TGTGCCAGCAGCTTTGACAGGGGTAAGACGGACACCGGGGAGCTGTTTTTT.